The 5 T cell receptor beta chains below all came from one sample that was sequenced in a study of a mutant IDH1 vaccine in newly diagnosed glioma (TCRdb year 2021). Their antigens remain unidentified. What the time point label conveys for this sample: week 47, end of study. A 20-mer mutant IDH1 peptide at 300 micrograms in Montanide made up each vaccine dose, which was injected subcutaneously together with topical imiquimod. Library preparation used the immunoSEQ multiplex PCR assay. TCRdb's version of the immuneACCESS table is confined to in-frame rearrangements and falls short of the full clone set. An unresolved V gene accounts for under half of the shortfall where checked; the remainder is of unknown origin. The sample table records some 31,000 clones; about 80% of these occur just once. The top ten hold 25% to 35% of the sample. Sample: PBMCs, taken from a glioma patient whose treatment included an IDH1 peptide vaccine. The receptors originated from a man aged 25-45 years with glioma.

This clone is termed medium-sized. This chain connects TRBV27 to TRBJ2-7, with D possibly being TRBD1 (5 bases). Germline loops: CDR1 MNHEY, CDR2 SMNVEV (reference sequence). V was shortened by 6 bases and J by 7 bases, with 16 bases between the two germline ends. This CDR3 has 13 amino acids. In DNA form, the CDR3 reads TGTGCCAGCAGCTCCGTAGGGGTTAGGGAGCAGTACTTC. Its protein product is CASSSVGVREQYF.

This clone was counted between two and nine times. J is TRBJ1-5 and V is TRBV30, with D maybe TRBD1 (5 bases). Germline CDR1 is GTSNPN and CDR2 is SVGIG (reference sequence). The length of the CDR3 is 13 residues. V lost 0 bases and J lost 6, with 9 bases in between. This CDR3 reads CAWSVPGSQPQHF. Written as DNA, the CDR3 is TGTGCCTGGAGTGTGCCAGGGAGTCAGCCCCAGCATTTT. Full variable domain (rest looked up from reference TRBV30 and TRBJ1-5): SQTIHQWPATLVQPVGSPLSLECTVEGTSNPNLYWYRQAAGRGLQLLFYSVGIGQISSEVPQNLSASRPQDRQFILSSKKLLLSDSGFYLCAWSVPGSQPQHFGDGTRLSIL.

The CDR3 spells CASSIQGTGGELFF. CDR3 in DNA: TGTGCCAGTAGTATACAGGGGACGGGCGGGGAGCTGTTTTTT. The rearrangement uses TRBV19 and TRBJ2-2, with D maybe TRBD1 (6 bases). The CDR3 has 14 amino acids. V was clipped by 2 bases and J by 7 bases, with 11 bases between them. CDR1 LNHDA and CDR2 SQIVND come from the germline V gene (reference sequence).

The rearrangement uses TRBV27 and TRBJ2-1, with TRBD2 matching over 8 bases. Trimming cost V 7 bases and J 9 bases; bases outside gene matches: 5. CDR3 length equals 12 residues. CDR1 is MNHEY, CDR2 SMNVEV, per germline (reference sequence). The CDR3 reads CASITSGGEQFF. The DNA of the CDR3 is TGTGCCAGCATAACTAGCGGCGGTGAGCAGTTCTTC.

This clone has a handful of counts. The V gene is TRBV7-9, the J gene TRBJ2-1; 12 bases match TRBD2. The CDR3 contains 14 residues. J was trimmed by 9 bases and V by 4 bases; bases with no gene match: 4. Germline V lookup: CDR1 SEHNR, CDR2 FQNEAQ (reference sequence). DNA of the CDR3: TGTGCCAGCAGCTCAAGGACTAGCGGGATTGAGCAGTTCTTC. As protein: CASSSRTSGIEQFF.